Listed below are T cell receptor beta chains from one sample, sequenced in a study of blood T cell repertoires in COVID-19. Clones were read by immunoSEQ multiplex PCR, and TCRdb kept only the in-frame ones, dropping some. The sample shows 210,000 or so clones, 65% to 80% of them seen only once. Material: peripheral blood. All receptors come from a man over 45 who had recovered from COVID-19. CDR3s include the opening cysteine and the closing phenylalanine or tryptophan. The D gene is left open where the match is weak. The listing skips clone size in some rows; elsewhere it reads once, few, many or a size class.

v_call: TRBV19
j_call: TRBJ2-3
d_call: .
clone_size: .
cdr3_nt: TGTGCCAGCCTAAGAATCGGGAACGGGGCAGATACGCAGTATTTT
cdr3_aa: CASLRIGNGADTQYF

v_call: TRBV6-5
j_call: TRBJ2-5
d_call: TRBD1
clone_size: .
cdr3_nt: TGTGCCAGCAGTTACCAGGGGGCTCACGGGACCCAGTACTTC
cdr3_aa: CASSYQGAHGTQYF

v_call: TRBV6-5
j_call: TRBJ2-1
d_call: TRBD1
clone_size: .
cdr3_nt: TGTGCCAGTTCCGGGACAGGGGTCTACAATGAGCAGTTCTTC
cdr3_aa: CASSGTGVYNEQFF

v_call: TRBV7-3
j_call: TRBJ2-3
d_call: .
clone_size: .
cdr3_nt: TGTGCCAGCAGCTCTTCTCGAGGGGGGGTTAGCACAGATACGCAGTATTTT
cdr3_aa: CASSSSRGGVSTDTQYF

v_call: TRBV6-5
j_call: TRBJ1-2
d_call: .
clone_size: .
cdr3_nt: TGTGCCACCGGCGGTGGGTTCGGCTACACCTTC
cdr3_aa: CATGGGFGYTF

v_call: TRBV5-4
j_call: TRBJ2-7
d_call: TRBD2
clone_size: .
cdr3_nt: TGTGCCAGCAGCTTGGAGCGGGGAGGCGAGCAGTACTTC
cdr3_aa: CASSLERGGEQYF

v_call: TRBV3-1/TRBV3-2
j_call: TRBJ1-1
d_call: .
clone_size: .
cdr3_nt: TGTGCCAGCAGCCAAGGGACAGTGAACACTGAAGCTTTCTTT
cdr3_aa: CASSQGTVNTEAFF

v_call: TRBV4-2
j_call: TRBJ1-5
d_call: .
clone_size: .
cdr3_nt: TGTGCCAGCAGCCAAGCTCCAGGGAGCAATCAGCCCCAGCATTTT
cdr3_aa: CASSQAPGSNQPQHF

v_call: TRBV27
j_call: TRBJ2-5
d_call: .
clone_size: .
cdr3_nt: TGTGCCAGCAGTTCCCGGCCTGGGGTTGCGGGAGAGACCCAGTACTTC
cdr3_aa: CASSSRPGVAGETQYF

v_call: TRBV5-1
j_call: TRBJ1-3
d_call: TRBD1
clone_size: .
cdr3_nt: TGCGCCAGCAGCATAGCACAGGGGATCTCTGGAAACACCATATATTTT
cdr3_aa: CASSIAQGISGNTIYF

v_call: TRBV29-1
j_call: TRBJ2-1
d_call: .
clone_size: .
cdr3_nt: TGCAGCGCCCCCGGTCAGGAGGGGGCGAATGAGCAGTTCTTC
cdr3_aa: CSAPGQEGANEQFF

v_call: TRBV18
j_call: TRBJ2-1
d_call: .
clone_size: .
cdr3_nt: TGTGCCAGCTCACCATACTCCAATGAGCAGTTCTTC
cdr3_aa: CASSPYSNEQFF

v_call: TRBV10-2
j_call: TRBJ1-6
d_call: TRBD1
clone_size: .
cdr3_nt: TGCGCCAGCAGATCCGGGACAGGGGGCTTTAGTTGGAATTCACCCCTCCACTTT
cdr3_aa: CASRSGTGGFSWNSPLHF

v_call: TRBV7-9
j_call: TRBJ2-7
d_call: .
clone_size: .
cdr3_nt: TGTGCCAGCAGCCAGATGTCAGGGCTTTACGAGCAGTACTTC
cdr3_aa: CASSQMSGLYEQYF

v_call: TRBV4-1
j_call: TRBJ1-4
d_call: .
clone_size: .
cdr3_nt: TGCGCCAGCAGCCAAGATCCCAGGGGTGAAAAACTGTTTTTT
cdr3_aa: CASSQDPRGEKLFF

v_call: TRBV7-3
j_call: TRBJ2-3
d_call: TRBD1
clone_size: .
cdr3_nt: TGTGCCAGCAGCCCAGAGACAGGGAGAGGTGCAGATACGCAGTATTTT
cdr3_aa: CASSPETGRGADTQYF

v_call: TRBV10-3
j_call: TRBJ1-1
d_call: .
clone_size: .
cdr3_nt: TGTGCCATCAGTGAAGGGCAGGGAGGGATCGCTTTCTTT
cdr3_aa: CAISEGQGGIAFF

v_call: TRBV4-3
j_call: TRBJ2-7
d_call: .
clone_size: .
cdr3_nt: TGCGCCAGCAGCCAAGATTTTCCCGGGGCCTACGAGCAGTACTTC
cdr3_aa: CASSQDFPGAYEQYF

v_call: TRBV4-3
j_call: TRBJ2-2
d_call: TRBD1
clone_size: .
cdr3_nt: TGCGCCAGCAGCCACACGGGACAGGGCTTTTTCACCGGGGAGCTGTTTTTT
cdr3_aa: CASSHTGQGFFTGELFF

v_call: TRBV28
j_call: TRBJ2-7
d_call: .
clone_size: .
cdr3_nt: TGTGCCAGCAGTCCTAGGACAATCCTTTCGTACGAGCAGTACTTC
cdr3_aa: CASSPRTILSYEQYF

v_call: TRBV3-1/TRBV3-2
j_call: TRBJ2-7
d_call: .
clone_size: .
cdr3_nt: TGTGCCAGCAGCCAAAACGGACAGATCTACGAGCAGTACTTC
cdr3_aa: CASSQNGQIYEQYF

v_call: TRBV20-1
j_call: TRBJ1-1
d_call: .
clone_size: .
cdr3_nt: TGCAGTGCTAGTACTCAGACAGGAAATCTTGAAGCTTTCTTT
cdr3_aa: CSASTQTGNLEAFF

v_call: TRBV18
j_call: TRBJ2-1
d_call: TRBD2
clone_size: .
cdr3_nt: TGTGCCAGCTCACCACCGTTAGCGGGAGCCTACAATGAGCAGTTCTTC
cdr3_aa: CASSPPLAGAYNEQFF

v_call: TRBV7-9
j_call: TRBJ2-1
d_call: .
clone_size: .
cdr3_nt: TGTGCCAGCAGGGCGACGGGATACTCCTACAATGAGCAGTTCTTC
cdr3_aa: CASRATGYSYNEQFF

v_call: TRBV28
j_call: TRBJ2-7
d_call: TRBD2
clone_size: .
cdr3_nt: TGTGCCAGCAGTTTCGCGGGGACTACCTCCTACGAGCAGTACTTC
cdr3_aa: CASSFAGTTSYEQYF

v_call: TRBV30
j_call: TRBJ1-5
d_call: .
clone_size: .
cdr3_nt: TGTGCCTGGAGTGTAGGGGCAAACAGCAATCAGCCCCAGCATTTT
cdr3_aa: CAWSVGANSNQPQHF

v_call: TRBV10-1
j_call: TRBJ2-3
d_call: TRBD2
clone_size: few
cdr3_nt: TGCGCCAGCAGTACCGGGACTAGCGGCACAGATACGCAGTATTTT
cdr3_aa: CASSTGTSGTDTQYF

v_call: TRBV9
j_call: TRBJ1-1
d_call: TRBD1
clone_size: .
cdr3_nt: TGTGCCAGCAGCGCCCTTACAGGGGGTGAAGCTTTCTTT
cdr3_aa: CASSALTGGEAFF

v_call: TRBV28
j_call: TRBJ2-1
d_call: TRBD1
clone_size: .
cdr3_nt: TGTGCCAGCACGAGAGGGGGCAAGCAGTTCTTC
cdr3_aa: CASTRGGKQFF

v_call: TRBV7-3
j_call: TRBJ2-5
d_call: .
clone_size: .
cdr3_nt: TGTGCCAGCAGCGCGACTAGTCGTTCGGAGACCCAGTACTTC
cdr3_aa: CASSATSRSETQYF

v_call: TRBV19
j_call: TRBJ2-1
d_call: TRBD1
clone_size: .
cdr3_nt: TGTGCCAGTAGGGCGACAGGGGGCGAGGGTGAGCAGTTCTTC
cdr3_aa: CASRATGGEGEQFF

v_call: TRBV15
j_call: TRBJ1-3
d_call: .
clone_size: .
cdr3_nt: TGTGCCACCAGCAGAGATCAGCTGACAGGAAACACCATATATTTT
cdr3_aa: CATSRDQLTGNTIYF

v_call: TRBV24-1
j_call: TRBJ2-1
d_call: TRBD2
clone_size: .
cdr3_nt: TGTGCCACCAGTGATAGGGGTAGCGGGAGTGTAGATGAGCAGTTCTTC
cdr3_aa: CATSDRGSGSVDEQFF

v_call: TRBV7-3
j_call: TRBJ2-2
d_call: TRBD1
clone_size: .
cdr3_nt: TGTGCCAGCAGCTTATTCGGGACAGGGGACACCGGGGAGCTGTTTTTT
cdr3_aa: CASSLFGTGDTGELFF

v_call: TRBV19
j_call: TRBJ1-5
d_call: .
clone_size: .
cdr3_nt: TGTGCCAGTAGTAGGCAGGGGCTAGGGAATCAGCCCCAGCATTTT
cdr3_aa: CASSRQGLGNQPQHF

v_call: TRBV30
j_call: TRBJ2-5
d_call: .
clone_size: few
cdr3_nt: TGTGCCTGGAGTGCGGGTCTCAGCCGGGGGACCCAGTACTTC
cdr3_aa: CAWSAGLSRGTQYF

v_call: TRBV14
j_call: TRBJ2-5
d_call: TRBD2
clone_size: .
cdr3_nt: TGTGCCAGCAGCCGCGGACTAGCGGGGCGACAAGAGACCCAGTACTTC
cdr3_aa: CASSRGLAGRQETQYF

v_call: TRBV20-1
j_call: TRBJ2-2
d_call: TRBD2
clone_size: .
cdr3_nt: TGCAGTGCTAGTACTAGCGGGAGTAAGGCCGGGGAGCTGTTTTTT
cdr3_aa: CSASTSGSKAGELFF

v_call: TRBV10-3
j_call: TRBJ2-3
d_call: TRBD2
clone_size: .
cdr3_nt: TGTGCCATCAGTGAGGTGGGAGGGCCCTCAGATACGCAGTATTTT
cdr3_aa: CAISEVGGPSDTQYF

v_call: TRBV5-6
j_call: TRBJ2-3
d_call: TRBD1
clone_size: .
cdr3_nt: TGTGCCAGCACCCGGGACAGGGGGCGTCAGTACACAGATACGCAGTATTTT
cdr3_aa: CASTRDRGRQYTDTQYF

v_call: TRBV9
j_call: TRBJ1-3
d_call: .
clone_size: .
cdr3_nt: TGTGCCAGCAGCGGGCGTGCAAATACAGGGTGGGACACCATATATTTT
cdr3_aa: CASSGRANTGWDTIYF

v_call: TRBV12-3/TRBV12-4
j_call: TRBJ1-1
d_call: .
clone_size: .
cdr3_nt: TGTGCCAGCAGGGAACCGGGACATGGAGCTTTCTTT
cdr3_aa: CASREPGHGAFF

v_call: TRBV19
j_call: TRBJ1-5
d_call: .
clone_size: .
cdr3_nt: TGTGCCAGTAGTATAGTATTGGGGCCCCATCAGCCCCAGCATTTT
cdr3_aa: CASSIVLGPHQPQHF

v_call: TRBV11-1
j_call: TRBJ2-3
d_call: TRBD2
clone_size: .
cdr3_nt: TGTGCCAGCAGCCGCGGGGGTTACAGCACAGATACGCAGTATTTT
cdr3_aa: CASSRGGYSTDTQYF

v_call: TRBV5-6
j_call: TRBJ1-2
d_call: .
clone_size: few
cdr3_nt: TGTGCCAGCAGCTTGCTCAGGCCTCTGTCTGGCTACACCTTC
cdr3_aa: CASSLLRPLSGYTF

v_call: TRBV14
j_call: TRBJ2-7
d_call: .
clone_size: .
cdr3_nt: TGTGCCAGCAGCCAAGCCGGCTACGAGCAGTACTTC
cdr3_aa: CASSQAGYEQYF

v_call: TRBV5-1
j_call: TRBJ2-1
d_call: TRBD2
clone_size: .
cdr3_nt: TGCGCCAGCAGCCGCCGGACGCGGGGGGGGGATGAGCAGTTCTTC
cdr3_aa: CASSRRTRGGDEQFF

v_call: TRBV5-1
j_call: TRBJ1-2
d_call: .
clone_size: .
cdr3_nt: TGCGCCAGCAGCTTATTAACCGGGATCAAGCCATATGGCTACACCTTC
cdr3_aa: CASSLLTGIKPYGYTF

v_call: TRBV9
j_call: TRBJ2-1
d_call: .
clone_size: .
cdr3_nt: TGTGCCAGCAGCGTACCAGTTGGGAGCCCCTACAATGAGCAGTTCTTC
cdr3_aa: CASSVPVGSPYNEQFF

v_call: TRBV20-1
j_call: TRBJ1-5
d_call: .
clone_size: .
cdr3_nt: TGCAGTGCTAGTCAGGAGGGCCCAAATCAGCCCCAGCATTTT
cdr3_aa: CSASQEGPNQPQHF

v_call: TRBV30
j_call: TRBJ1-3
d_call: TRBD1
clone_size: .
cdr3_nt: TGTGCCTGTCAAGGGGGCTCGTCTGGAAACACCATATATTTT
cdr3_aa: CACQGGSSGNTIYF

v_call: TRBV5-1
j_call: TRBJ2-5
d_call: TRBD1
clone_size: .
cdr3_nt: TGCGCCAGCAGCCCCGGACAGGGCGGGCAAGAGACCCAGTACTTC
cdr3_aa: CASSPGQGGQETQYF

v_call: TRBV5-1
j_call: TRBJ1-1
d_call: .
clone_size: .
cdr3_nt: TGCGCCAGCAGCTTGGTCGGACAGCTTAACACTGAAGCTTTCTTT
cdr3_aa: CASSLVGQLNTEAFF

v_call: TRBV3-1/TRBV3-2
j_call: TRBJ1-1
d_call: .
clone_size: .
cdr3_nt: TGTGCCAGCAGCCAACCCAGGGGCTCCGAGGATACTGAAGCTTTCTTT
cdr3_aa: CASSQPRGSEDTEAFF

v_call: TRBV6-5
j_call: TRBJ2-5
d_call: TRBD2
clone_size: .
cdr3_nt: TGTGCCAGCAGTACTAGCGCCAGGGTGAGAGAGACCCAGTACTTC
cdr3_aa: CASSTSARVRETQYF

v_call: TRBV5-6
j_call: TRBJ2-7
d_call: TRBD1
clone_size: .
cdr3_nt: TGTGCCAGCAGCCTACAGGGGTACGAGCAGTACTTC
cdr3_aa: CASSLQGYEQYF

v_call: TRBV5-1
j_call: TRBJ2-7
d_call: .
clone_size: .
cdr3_nt: TGCGCCAGCAGCTTCAGCAGCGGAGCCTACGAGCAGTACTTC
cdr3_aa: CASSFSSGAYEQYF

v_call: TRBV7-3
j_call: TRBJ2-1
d_call: TRBD2
clone_size: .
cdr3_nt: TGTGCCAGCAGTTGGGGACTAGCGGTCTACAATGAGCAGTTCTTC
cdr3_aa: CASSWGLAVYNEQFF

v_call: TRBV19
j_call: TRBJ2-7
d_call: .
clone_size: .
cdr3_nt: TGTGCCAGTAGTGCATTAGCGGCCCAACGGTACGAGCAGTACTTC
cdr3_aa: CASSALAAQRYEQYF

v_call: TRBV6-5
j_call: TRBJ2-7
d_call: TRBD2
clone_size: .
cdr3_nt: TGTGCCAGCAGTCCCGCGGGAGAGAACTACGAGCAGTACTTC
cdr3_aa: CASSPAGENYEQYF